A selection of T cell receptor beta chains follows, all from one sample in a study of CD8+ T cells in alopecia areata. Sequenced by immunoSEQ multiplex PCR; TCRdb stores in-frame clones only, minus some. The data contain about 180,000 clones, around 63% of them singletons. The input for sequencing was CD4+ T cells sorted from blood, taken at week 0. Every receptor here comes from a human donor with alopecia areata. The CDR3 runs from the conserved cysteine through the conserved F or W.

V gene	J gene	CDR3 length	CDR3 protein
TRBV2	TRBJ2-3	13	CASMGRDTDTQYF
TRBV30	TRBJ2-6	15	CAWSVRASGANVLTF
TRBV5-1	TRBJ1-3	13	CASSLEVTGPIYF
TRBV4-2	TRBJ1-6	17	CASSQDRGRINNSPLHF
TRBV5-1	TRBJ2-2	14	CASGQARGTGELFF
TRBV29-1	TRBJ2-7	13	CSVAGLYSYEQYF
TRBV27	TRBJ2-7	13	CASAHQGPYEQYF
TRBV5-1	TRBJ1-2	15	CASSLAGDGHYGYTF
TRBV29-1	TRBJ1-1	12	CSVELGQGPTFF
TRBV29-1	TRBJ1-2	13	CSVDRAGGRGYTF
TRBV14	TRBJ2-1	15	CASSLSPPTYNEQFF
TRBV7-2	TRBJ1-1	13	CASSLWTNTEAFF
TRBV30	TRBJ1-2	13	CAWSVLIGGGYTF
TRBV9	TRBJ2-7	14	CASSPRTGSYEQYF
TRBV30	TRBJ1-2	12	CAGGQGLYGYTF
TRBV29-1	TRBJ2-3	11	CSVDRGDTQYF
TRBV29-1	TRBJ1-2	13	CSVVPRTNYGYTF
TRBV12-5	TRBJ2-7	14	CASGWAGNSYEQYF
TRBV30	TRBJ2-1	15	CAWFRGLSSYNEQFF
TRBV27	TRBJ2-1	13	CASSLLVNNEQFF
TRBV7-2	TRBJ2-7	13	CASATQGSYEQYF
TRBV4-1	TRBJ2-2	17	CASSQGLAGGPNGELFF
TRBV25-1	TRBJ1-5	12	CASSTGFQPQHF
TRBV18	TRBJ2-7	13	CASSRTTGDEQYF